The 19 T cell receptor beta chains below were found in one sample sequenced in a study of T cells in Graves' hyperthyroidism and ophthalmopathy. TCR beta CDR3 regions were amplified from RNA. The primer set for the first-round RT-PCR of the TCR CDR3 was HTBI. MiXCR was run by TCRdb on the multiplex PCR reads, yielding one entry per CDR3 protein. The top ten hold 7.3% of the sample, which has around 600,000 distinct CDR3 sequences, about a sixth seen once. Sequences were obtained from blood. The receptors here all came from a woman in her 30s with Graves' hyperthyroidism.

The V call is TRBV5-1, the J call TRBJ2-1, with 8 bases matching TRBD2. Looked up from germline, CDR1 is SGHRS and CDR2 is YFSETQ. Trimming cost V 1 base and J 3 bases; bases outside gene matches: 12. The CDR3 is made up of 18 amino acids. The CDR3 protein is CASSLKVGGLAGYNEQFF. The CDR3 DNA follows: TGCGCCAGCAGCTTGAAGGTGGGGGGTCTAGCGGGCTACAATGAGCAGTTCTTC.

This clonotype was seen only a few times. One junction end disagrees with the germline gene, perhaps due to a read error. The rearrangement joins TRBV7-9 to TRBJ2-1; 10 nucleotides match TRBD2. Germline CDR1 SEHNR, CDR2 FQNEAQ (reference sequence). The CDR3 is made up of 16 amino acids. The CDR3 sequence: CASRLAGGVSYNEQFF. As DNA, the CDR3 is TGTGCCAGCAGATTAGCGGGAGGAGTATCCTACAATGAGCAGTTCTTC.

This clonotype was seen ten or more times. J is TRBJ1-5 and V is TRBV20-1; 7 nucleotides agree with TRBD1. V was clipped by 4 bases and J by 5 bases; unmatched bases: 2. The CDR3 has 12 amino acids. Germline V gene sequence: CDR1 DFQATT, CDR2 SNEGSKA (reference sequence). In DNA, the CDR3 is TGCAGTGCTATTCAGGGGGATCAGCCCCAGCATTTT. Its translation: CSAIQGDQPQHF.

The chain is built from TRBV5-1 and TRBJ1-3; possible D gene TRBD1, 5 bases. The CDR3 length is 15 residues. V was trimmed by 1 base and J by 1 base, leaving 9 bases between them. Germline CDR1 reads SGHRS; CDR2 reads YFSETQ. The CDR3 loop is CASSLHQGSGNTIYF. CDR3 nucleotide sequence: TGCGCCAGCAGCTTGCACCAGGGATCTGGAAACACCATATATTTT.

This clonotype was counted ten times or more. The J gene is TRBJ2-3, the V gene TRBV19; 7 bases agree with TRBD2. This CDR3 is 15 amino acids long. Germline values: CDR1 LNHDA, CDR2 SQIVND (reference sequence). V lost 6 bases, J lost 1 base, and 7 bases stayed unmatched. The CDR3 region is CASSSLAEGTDTQYF. The CDR3 DNA is TGTGCCAGTAGCAGCCTAGCGGAGGGCACAGATACGCAGTATTTT.

Points on this clonotype: Just one base apart from a much larger clone, this may be a read error. The chain combines TRBV5-1 with TRBJ1-4; unclear D gene. Germline assignment: CDR1 SGHRS and CDR2 YFSETQ. The CDR3 is 15 amino acids. Trimming left V 0 bases short and J 0 bases short, with 6 bases between. CDR3 DNA: TGCGCCAGCAGCTTGGAGCTTGCAACTAATGAAAAACTGTTTTTT. Protein sequence: CASSLELATNEKLFF.

At least ten counts were recorded for this clonotype. The V call is TRBV9, the J call TRBJ1-4; D is perhaps TRBD1 (5 bases). The germline V and J ends were trimmed by 5 bases and 3 bases, with 14 bases remaining between them. Germline V gene lookup returns CDR1 SGDLS and CDR2 YYNGEE. CDR3 length: 15 residues. As DNA, the CDR3 is TGTGCCAGCAGTCTCACGGGGCAGCCTAATGAAAAACTGTTTTTT. It codes for CASSLTGQPNEKLFF.

This clonotype was detected once. V is TRBV18 and J is TRBJ1-2; 12 positions agree with TRBD1. This CDR3 comprises 15 residues. Germline trimming cut 6 bases from V and 6 bases from J; bases unmatched to any gene: 8. The germline V gene has CDR1 KGHSH and CDR2 LQKENI. The CDR3 bases are TGTGCCAGCTCGCCTATGGGACAGGGGGCGGATGGCTACACCTTC. It yields the protein CASSPMGQGADGYTF.

The table lists this clonotype with many counts. This chain connects TRBV12-3 or TRBV12-4 to TRBJ2-7; no firm D call. This CDR3 comprises 14 residues. Trimming cost V 1 base and J 0 bases, with 7 bases left between them. The CDR3 DNA sequence: TGTGCCAGCAGTTTAGGGCCGAGCTCCTACGAGCAGTACTTC. As protein: CASSLGPSSYEQYF.

Ten or more counts support this clonotype. J is TRBJ1-3 and V is TRBV5-1; D remains unclear. Trimming pared 0 bases from V and 0 bases from J, leaving 1 base between. The CDR3 consists of 13 residues. CDR1 SGHRS and CDR2 YFSETQ come from the germline V gene. CDR3 region: CASSLDSGNTIYF. The CDR3 DNA is TGCGCCAGCAGCTTGGACTCTGGAAACACCATATATTTT.

The gene calls are TRBV3-1 and TRBJ2-2; 8 bases match TRBD1. With V trimmed by 1 base and J by 5 bases, 9 bases remained unmatched. This CDR3 region has 17 residues. Germline V gene data show CDR1 as LGHDT and CDR2 as YNNKEL (reference sequence). CDR3 in amino acids: CASSQGFQGAWTGELFF. The CDR3 DNA reads TGTGCCAGCAGCCAAGGATTCCAGGGGGCATGGACCGGGGAGCTGTTTTTT.

This clonotype appeared many times. The chain uses TRBV11-2 and TRBJ1-2; a weak D match, TRBD1 (5 bases). V shed 0 bases and J shed 5 bases, with 13 bases lying between them. This CDR3 spans 15 amino acids. Looked up from germline, CDR1 is SGHAT and CDR2 is FQNNGV. The CDR3 sequence: CASSLERGAGYGYTF. CDR3 in DNA: TGTGCCAGCAGCTTAGAGCGGGGCGCGGGGTATGGCTACACCTTC. Full variable domain (rest looked up from reference TRBV11-2 and TRBJ1-2): EAGVAQSPRYKIIEKRQSVAFWCNPISGHATLYWYQQILGQGPKLLIQFQNNGVVDDSQLPKDRFSAERLKGVDSTLKIQPAKLEDSAVYLCASSLERGAGYGYTFGSGTRLTVV.

This clonotype was recorded a few times. The chain joins TRBV20-1 to TRBJ2-7; D is uncertain. The CDR3 extends over 17 amino acids. Between the trimmed V and J ends, which lost 0 bases and 0 bases, there was a span of 18 bases. CDR1 and CDR2 (germline): DFQATT, SNEGSKA (reference sequence). The CDR3 spells CSARDRDLPVFSYEQYF. Written as DNA, the CDR3 is TGCAGTGCTAGAGATCGCGATCTACCCGTATTCTCCTACGAGCAGTACTTC.

This clonotype was observed a few times. The CDR3 DNA follows: TGTGCCAGCAGTTACCTCGTACAGGGAGACTCCTATAATTCACCCCTCCACTTT. This translates into CASSYLVQGDSYNSPLHF. V is TRBV6-5 and J is TRBJ1-6; tentatively, D is TRBD1 (6 bases). There are 18 residues in the CDR3. V lost 2 bases and J 0 bases, leaving 14 bases between the germline ends. Germline V gene data show CDR1 as MNHEY and CDR2 as SVGAGI.

Comments on this clonotype: It may be a read error: a sequence one base away is much more abundant. This rearrangement joins TRBV6-1 to TRBJ1-1; no reliable D call. Germline CDR1 reads MNHNS; CDR2 reads SASEGT. This CDR3 is built from 14 residues. V lost 3 bases and J lost 1, with 9 bases in between. The CDR3 nucleotides are TGTGCCAGCAGTGAGAGGGCCCAGAACACTGAAGCTTTCTTT. Translation: CASSERAQNTEAFF.

This clonotype was picked up many times. The chain joins TRBV7-8 to TRBJ1-1; D gene unclear. The germline V gene has CDR1 SGHVS and CDR2 FQNEAQ. The V gene lost 5 bases and the J gene lost 2 bases, with 12 bases spanning the gap. The length of the CDR3 is 14 residues. The CDR3 sequence is CASSVGVINTEAFF. In DNA, the CDR3 is TGTGCCAGCAGCGTCGGGGTGATCAACACTGAAGCTTTCTTT. The full variable domain, in which reference TRBV7-8 and TRBJ1-1 provide the parts outside the CDR3, is GAGVSQSPRYKVAKRGQDVALRCDPISGHVSLFWYQQALGQGPEFLTYFQNEAQLDKSGLPSDRFFAERPEGSVSTLKIQRTQQEDSAVYLCASSVGVINTEAFFGQGTRLTVV.

This clonotype was observed many times. The V gene is TRBV20-1, the J gene TRBJ2-7; 9 nucleotides match TRBD2. The length of the CDR3 is 17 residues. CDR1 and CDR2 (germline): DFQATT, SNEGSKA (reference sequence). Trimming cost V 1 base and J 2 bases; bases outside gene matches: 12. The CDR3 coding sequence is TGCAGTGCTAGAGCGAATCACGGCGGGAGGGCCACCTACGAGCAGTACTTC. Amino acid sequence: CSARANHGGRATYEQYF.

A few counts support this clonotype. This chain joins TRBV9 and TRBJ2-1; TRBD2 matches 9 bases. V lost 0 bases, J lost 5 bases, and 3 bases stayed unmatched. The CDR3 spans 15 residues. Germline V gene lookup returns CDR1 SGDLS and CDR2 YYNGEE. Here the CDR3 DNA reads TGTGCCAGCAGCGTAGAGTCTAGCGGGAACAATGAGCAGTTCTTC. As protein: CASSVESSGNNEQFF.

This rearrangement joins TRBV29-1 to TRBJ2-7, with 7 bases that match TRBD1. From germline, CDR1 is SQVTM and CDR2 ANQGSEA. This CDR3 has 13 amino acids. V gave up 1 base and J gave up 3 bases; unmatched junction bases: 3. CDR3 in DNA: TGCAGCGTTGAAGGTACAGGGGACTACGAGCAGTACTTC. Its translation is CSVEGTGDYEQYF.